The rows below give T cell receptor beta chains drawn from one sample of a study of identical twins. TCRdb itself ran the 5' RACE reads through MiXCR, one entry per CDR3 protein. The sample lists 200,000 to 250,000 distinct CDR3 sequences, roughly 7.1% occurring once. These sequences were also reported in another study, on T cells expressing NK-cell markers.

The specimen sequenced was CD8+ T cells sorted from blood. Source of these receptors: a young woman in good health. CDR3s include the opening cysteine and the closing phenylalanine or tryptophan.

TRBJ2-1,TRBV12-3/TRBV12-4,CASSLGPGDEQFF
TRBJ2-1,TRBV6-5,CASSYMRGTNNEQFF
TRBJ2-7,TRBV7-9,CASSPQVEQYF
TRBJ1-3,TRBV11-2,CASSLSGRSSGNTIYF
TRBJ1-2,TRBV7-9,CASSLAPGREIYGYTF
TRBJ2-1,TRBV10-2,CASTSGGSGNEQFF
TRBJ1-5,TRBV5-5,CASSFGVSNQPQHF
TRBJ1-1,TRBV7-9,CASSWTPGQARNTEAFF
TRBJ2-7,TRBV6-1,CASSENGGGPYEQYF
TRBJ1-5,TRBV10-3,CATGRTWYSNQPQHF
TRBJ2-6,TRBV6-2/TRBV6-3,CASSLGANVLTF
TRBJ2-3,TRBV3-1,CASSQGLRREGLTDTQYF
TRBJ2-2,TRBV4-3,CASSQGARVAGELFF
TRBJ1-1,TRBV14,CASSPRTGYSATEAFF
TRBJ1-2,TRBV6-1,CASSGWADAANYGYTF
TRBJ1-6,TRBV6-6,CASTINSPLHF
TRBJ1-1,TRBV2,CASTLVGGEDTEAFF
TRBJ2-1,TRBV3-1,CASSPLAGLHGQFF
TRBJ1-1,TRBV7-2,CASGGHLTEAFF
TRBJ1-1,TRBV29-1,CSVGVGVTEAFF
TRBJ1-5,TRBV7-6,CASSLVVAQGPHF
TRBJ2-3,TRBV18,CASSPPSDTQYF
TRBJ1-1,TRBV21-1,CASSKERTEAFF
TRBJ2-1,TRBV4-3,CASSPGKWGLEQFF
TRBJ2-3,TRBV6-1,CASSASRGWTDTQYF
TRBJ2-7,TRBV27,CASSPGQGVGEQYF
TRBJ2-5,TRBV9,CASSPSGGSQETQYF
TRBJ2-1,TRBV3-1,CASTQQVAGAPGSEQFF